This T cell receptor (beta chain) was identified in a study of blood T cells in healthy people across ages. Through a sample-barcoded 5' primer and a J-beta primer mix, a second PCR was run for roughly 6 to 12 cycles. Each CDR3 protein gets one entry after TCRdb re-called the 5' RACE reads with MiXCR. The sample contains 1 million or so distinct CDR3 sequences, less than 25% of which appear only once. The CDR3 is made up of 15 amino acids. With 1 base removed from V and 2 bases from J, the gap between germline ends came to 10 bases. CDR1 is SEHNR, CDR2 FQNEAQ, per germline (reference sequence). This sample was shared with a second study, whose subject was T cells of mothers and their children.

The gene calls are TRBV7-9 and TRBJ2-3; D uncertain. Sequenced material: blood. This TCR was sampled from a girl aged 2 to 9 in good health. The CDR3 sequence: CASSLDEGSTDTQYF. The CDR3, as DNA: TGTGCCAGCAGCTTAGATGAAGGATCCACAGATACGCAGTATTTT.